Below, 4 T cell receptor beta chains from the same sample are listed, as sequenced in a study of shared clonotypes between healthy human individuals. CD8 cells classed as naive were CD45RO-negative and positively selected for CCR7, excluding terminally differentiated effector memory CD45RA+ cells. Sequencing was performed with immunoSEQ multiplex PCR; in TCRdb, only in-frame clones are kept and a portion is missing. In the table there are hundreds of thousands of clones, 85% to 95% of which are singletons. The sample was naive CD8+ T cells sorted from blood. All receptors come from a woman aged 25 to 39 in good health.

This clone was counted only a few times. This chain links TRBV19 with TRBJ1-5; unclear D gene. CDR3 length: 12 residues. Germline-derived CDR1 and CDR2 are LNHDA and SQIVND (reference sequence). Trimming removed 5 bases from V and 7 bases from J, with 9 bases in between. CDR3 bases: TGTGCCAGTAGTGCAGACTTACAGCCCCAGCATTTT. Translation gives CASSADLQPQHF.

The chain joins TRBV11-2 to TRBJ1-1, with 9 bases lining up with TRBD1. The CDR3 is made up of 18 amino acids. CDR1 is SGHAT and CDR2 is FQNNGV in the germline V gene. Trimming at V came to 3 bases and at J to 0 bases, leaving 11 bases not matched to a gene. In nucleotides, the CDR3 is TGTGCCAGCAGCTTTCTCACGACAGGGGGATCAATGAACACTGAAGCTTTCTTT. Protein: CASSFLTTGGSMNTEAFF.

The chain uses TRBV27 and TRBJ2-1; D might be TRBD2 (5 bases). Germline CDR1 and CDR2: MNHEY and SMNVEV (reference sequence). The V gene lost 8 bases and the J gene lost 0 bases, with 14 bases spanning the gap. The CDR3 is 15 residues long. CDR3 in DNA: TGTGCCAGCTGGGAGCGGTGGAGCTCCTACAATGAGCAGTTCTTC. Residues: CASWERWSSYNEQFF.

This clone was observed a handful of times. The chain employs TRBV4-2 and TRBJ2-7; perhaps TRBD2 as D (6 bases). The V and J ends lost 0 bases and 2 bases respectively, with 14 bases between them. From germline, CDR1 is LGHNA and CDR2 YNFKEQ. CDR3 length equals 16 residues. CDR3 region: CASSQEEAGRAYEQYF. For the CDR3, the DNA is TGTGCCAGCAGCCAAGAGGAAGCGGGCAGGGCCTACGAGCAGTACTTC.